These T cell receptor beta chains were read from a single sample in a study of shared clonotypes between healthy human individuals. Clones were sequenced by immunoSEQ multiplex PCR, and TCRdb holds only the in-frame ones, with some missing. The table has about 490,000 clones, approximately 80% seen once; the top ten hold around 12%. Sequenced sample: PBMCs. The receptors stem from a woman in her thirties or forties in good health. Some clones in this sample may be carry-over from other donors' samples. The CDR3 runs from the conserved cysteine through the conserved F or W. Fields, in order: clone size, J gene, D gene, V gene, CDR3 protein, CDR3 DNA. A D gene is named only where the DNA matches it firmly. Rows give clone size only sometimes, using once, few, many, or a class for an expanded clone.

clone size: .
J gene: TRBJ2-3
D gene: .
V gene: TRBV28
CDR3 protein: CASSLTLAAFSSTDTQYF
CDR3 DNA: TGTGCCAGCAGTTTAACACTCGCGGCCTTTTCTAGCACAGATACGCAGTATTTT

clone size: .
J gene: TRBJ2-7
D gene: TRBD1
V gene: TRBV27
CDR3 protein: CASSPDRVMYEQYF
CDR3 DNA: TGTGCCAGCAGTCCGGACAGGGTAATGTACGAGCAGTACTTC

clone size: .
J gene: TRBJ1-3
D gene: .
V gene: TRBV28
CDR3 protein: CASSLQPGNTIYF
CDR3 DNA: TGTGCCAGCAGTCTCCAACCTGGAAACACCATATATTTT

clone size: few
J gene: TRBJ2-5
D gene: TRBD1
V gene: TRBV15
CDR3 protein: CATSPGTGDFQETQYF
CDR3 DNA: TGTGCCACCAGTCCCGGGACAGGGGATTTCCAAGAGACCCAGTACTTC

clone size: .
J gene: TRBJ1-4
D gene: .
V gene: TRBV2
CDR3 protein: CASSESVPNEKLFF
CDR3 DNA: TGTGCCAGCAGTGAGTCTGTACCTAATGAAAAACTGTTTTTT

clone size: .
J gene: TRBJ1-5
D gene: .
V gene: TRBV30
CDR3 protein: CAWSVGPIRPQHF
CDR3 DNA: TGTGCCTGGAGTGTGGGACCGATCCGACCCCAGCATTTT

clone size: .
J gene: TRBJ2-3
D gene: .
V gene: TRBV4-3
CDR3 protein: CASSPRRSTDTQYF
CDR3 DNA: TGCGCCAGCAGCCCGCGACGTAGCACAGATACGCAGTATTTT

clone size: .
J gene: TRBJ1-2
D gene: .
V gene: TRBV6-5
CDR3 protein: CASKPPGTSGGYTF
CDR3 DNA: TGTGCCAGCAAGCCCCCAGGGACCTCGGGAGGCTACACCTTC

clone size: .
J gene: TRBJ1-2
D gene: TRBD1
V gene: TRBV2
CDR3 protein: CASSNTGGDYGYTF
CDR3 DNA: TGTGCCAGCAGTAATACAGGGGGCGACTACGGCTACACCTTC

clone size: .
J gene: TRBJ2-3
D gene: TRBD2
V gene: TRBV9
CDR3 protein: CASSVASGRTDTQYF
CDR3 DNA: TGTGCCAGCAGCGTAGCTAGCGGGAGAACAGATACGCAGTATTTT

clone size: .
J gene: TRBJ1-5
D gene: .
V gene: TRBV4-2
CDR3 protein: CASSQDLLQVGPSQPQHF
CDR3 DNA: TGTGCCAGCAGCCAAGATCTTCTCCAGGTGGGACCTTCCCAGCCCCAGCATTTT

clone size: once
J gene: TRBJ2-7
D gene: TRBD2
V gene: TRBV10-3
CDR3 protein: CATGTSGSALSSYEQYF
CDR3 DNA: TGTGCCACCGGGACTAGCGGGAGCGCTCTTAGCTCCTACGAGCAGTACTTC

clone size: few
J gene: TRBJ1-1
D gene: TRBD1
V gene: TRBV19
CDR3 protein: CASKVGWGTGVGAFF
CDR3 DNA: TGTGCCAGTAAGGTTGGTTGGGGTACAGGGGTCGGAGCTTTCTTT

clone size: few
J gene: TRBJ2-5
D gene: .
V gene: TRBV28
CDR3 protein: CASSLVGPTVGTQYF
CDR3 DNA: TGTGCCAGCAGTTTAGTAGGGCCCACTGTAGGGACCCAGTACTTC

clone size: .
J gene: TRBJ2-7
D gene: TRBD2
V gene: TRBV28
CDR3 protein: CATTRGVGEQYF
CDR3 DNA: TGTGCCACCACCCGGGGGGTAGGGGAGCAGTACTTC

clone size: .
J gene: TRBJ2-3
D gene: .
V gene: TRBV5-6
CDR3 protein: CASSLAKRAGTDTQYF
CDR3 DNA: TGTGCCAGCAGCTTGGCCAAACGGGCTGGCACAGATACGCAGTATTTT

clone size: many
J gene: TRBJ1-5
D gene: .
V gene: TRBV27
CDR3 protein: CASSRPSGHYSNQPQHF
CDR3 DNA: TGTGCCAGCAGTCGACCATCGGGGCACTATAGCAATCAGCCCCAGCATTTT

clone size: .
J gene: TRBJ1-5
D gene: TRBD1
V gene: TRBV2
CDR3 protein: CASSGGTGGNQPQHF
CDR3 DNA: TGTGCCAGCAGTGGGGGAACAGGGGGCAATCAGCCCCAGCATTTT

clone size: once
J gene: TRBJ2-7
D gene: TRBD1
V gene: TRBV7-2
CDR3 protein: CASSPQTGTGEQYF
CDR3 DNA: TGTGCCAGCAGCCCCCAGACAGGGACGGGGGAGCAGTACTTC

clone size: .
J gene: TRBJ2-7
D gene: .
V gene: TRBV6-1
CDR3 protein: CASSEGGAAYEQYF
CDR3 DNA: TGTGCCAGCAGTGAAGGAGGGGCAGCATACGAGCAGTACTTC

clone size: .
J gene: TRBJ2-1
D gene: .
V gene: TRBV4-2
CDR3 protein: CASSQGSSEVNEQFF
CDR3 DNA: TGTGCCAGCAGCCAAGGAAGCTCCGAAGTCAATGAGCAGTTCTTC

clone size: .
J gene: TRBJ2-1
D gene: .
V gene: TRBV19
CDR3 protein: CASSRDRGTYNEQFF
CDR3 DNA: TGTGCCAGTAGCAGGGATCGCGGAACTTACAATGAGCAGTTCTTC

clone size: once
J gene: TRBJ1-3
D gene: .
V gene: TRBV12-2
CDR3 protein: CASRKRQTVGNTIYF
CDR3 DNA: TGTGCAAGTCGCAAACGGCAGACTGTTGGAAACACCATATATTTT

clone size: .
J gene: TRBJ2-3
D gene: .
V gene: TRBV4-1
CDR3 protein: CASSQANSDTQYF
CDR3 DNA: TGCGCCAGCAGCCAGGCTAATTCAGATACGCAGTATTTT

clone size: .
J gene: TRBJ1-1
D gene: TRBD1
V gene: TRBV6-5
CDR3 protein: CASSSRTGTGSVDF
CDR3 DNA: TGTGCCAGCAGTTCTAGAACCGGGACAGGGAGCGTTGACTTT

clone size: .
J gene: TRBJ1-2
D gene: .
V gene: TRBV19
CDR3 protein: CASSIVGDGYTF
CDR3 DNA: TGTGCCAGTAGTATTGTGGGGGACGGCTACACCTTC

clone size: .
J gene: TRBJ2-1
D gene: .
V gene: TRBV28
CDR3 protein: CASGSHSYNEQFF
CDR3 DNA: TGTGCCAGCGGGAGCCATTCCTACAATGAGCAGTTCTTC

clone size: .
J gene: TRBJ2-5
D gene: .
V gene: TRBV29-1
CDR3 protein: CSVTVGGGSAKGTQYF
CDR3 DNA: TGCAGCGTCACAGTGGGAGGGGGTTCAGCCAAAGGGACCCAGTACTTC

clone size: .
J gene: TRBJ2-7
D gene: .
V gene: TRBV13
CDR3 protein: CASSLDRYEQYF
CDR3 DNA: TGTGCCAGCAGCCTCGACCGCTACGAGCAGTACTTC

clone size: .
J gene: TRBJ2-7
D gene: TRBD2
V gene: TRBV2
CDR3 protein: CASRIGLADFYEQYF
CDR3 DNA: TGTGCCAGCAGGATTGGACTAGCGGACTTCTACGAGCAGTACTTC

clone size: .
J gene: TRBJ2-1
D gene: TRBD2
V gene: TRBV12-5
CDR3 protein: CASGSQREGPNEQFF
CDR3 DNA: TGTGCTAGTGGTTCCCAGCGGGAGGGCCCGAATGAGCAGTTCTTC

clone size: .
J gene: TRBJ2-2
D gene: .
V gene: TRBV10-1
CDR3 protein: CASTAGASTGELFF
CDR3 DNA: TGCGCCAGCACCGCGGGGGCAAGTACCGGGGAGCTGTTTTTT

clone size: .
J gene: TRBJ2-2
D gene: .
V gene: TRBV7-3
CDR3 protein: CASSQEGELFF
CDR3 DNA: TGTGCCAGCAGCCAGGAGGGGGAGCTGTTTTTT

clone size: once
J gene: TRBJ1-5
D gene: .
V gene: TRBV11-2
CDR3 protein: CASSDRSSNQPQHF
CDR3 DNA: TGTGCCAGCAGCGACAGGAGCAGCAATCAGCCCCAGCATTTT

clone size: once
J gene: TRBJ2-7
D gene: .
V gene: TRBV29-1
CDR3 protein: CSVERGFEQYF
CDR3 DNA: TGCAGCGTTGAAAGGGGCTTCGAGCAGTACTTC

clone size: few
J gene: TRBJ1-1
D gene: .
V gene: TRBV9
CDR3 protein: CASSPTAPWTTEAFF
CDR3 DNA: TGTGCCAGCAGCCCCACGGCCCCCTGGACCACTGAAGCTTTCTTT

clone size: .
J gene: TRBJ2-3
D gene: TRBD1
V gene: TRBV28
CDR3 protein: CASSATGPDTQYF
CDR3 DNA: TGTGCCAGCAGTGCGACAGGGCCAGATACGCAGTATTTT

clone size: .
J gene: TRBJ1-1
D gene: .
V gene: TRBV18
CDR3 protein: CASSQGWDTEAFF
CDR3 DNA: TGTGCCAGCTCACAGGGGTGGGACACTGAAGCTTTCTTT

clone size: once
J gene: TRBJ2-7
D gene: .
V gene: TRBV9
CDR3 protein: CASSVEIDGRVGFEQYF
CDR3 DNA: TGTGCCAGCAGCGTAGAGATTGACGGCCGTGTTGGGTTCGAGCAGTACTTC

clone size: .
J gene: TRBJ2-1
D gene: .
V gene: TRBV6-1
CDR3 protein: CASSTPGRSEQFF
CDR3 DNA: TGTGCCAGCAGTACACCCGGTAGGAGTGAGCAGTTCTTC

clone size: .
J gene: TRBJ2-7
D gene: .
V gene: TRBV28
CDR3 protein: CASSLFAAEQYF
CDR3 DNA: TGTGCCAGCAGTTTATTTGCAGCGGAGCAGTACTTC

clone size: few
J gene: TRBJ2-1
D gene: .
V gene: TRBV19
CDR3 protein: CASRQGPGVWEQFF
CDR3 DNA: TGTGCCAGTAGACAGGGCCCCGGGGTTTGGGAGCAGTTCTTC

clone size: .
J gene: TRBJ2-2
D gene: .
V gene: TRBV28
CDR3 protein: CASSSLGTWMRANTGELFF
CDR3 DNA: TGTGCCAGCAGTTCTCTGGGGACTTGGATGAGGGCGAACACCGGGGAGCTGTTTTTT